This entry lists 21 T cell receptor beta chains sequenced from one sample in a study of blood T cell repertoires in COVID-19. TCRdb's table, derived via immunoSEQ multiplex PCR, lists solely in-frame clones and lacks some. The table lists approximately 150,000 clones, around 89% of them singletons, with approximately 2.1% in the top ten. Sequenced material: peripheral blood. Source of these receptors: a man over 45 who had recovered from COVID-19.

Regarding this clone: Other DNA sequences of this sample code for an identical CDR3. V gene TRBV18 combines with J gene TRBJ1-5; no reliable D call. Germline V gene lookup returns CDR1 KGHSH and CDR2 LQKENI. The CDR3 length is 13 residues. Trimming took off 3 bases at V and 1 base at J, with 4 bases between the two ends. CDR3 region: CASSPGSNQPQHF. CDR3 bases: TGTGCCAGCTCACCCGGGAGCAATCAGCCCCAGCATTTT.

The rearrangement joins TRBV27 to TRBJ2-7; 8 positions agree with TRBD2. CDR1 and CDR2 (germline): MNHEY, SMNVEV (reference sequence). V gave up 4 bases and J gave up 8 bases; unmatched junction bases: 4. The CDR3 contains 12 residues. The CDR3 DNA follows: TGTGCCAGCAGTTCGGGAGGGGGTAAGCAGTACTTC. It codes for CASSSGGGKQYF.

The V gene is TRBV11-2, the J gene TRBJ2-7, with D perhaps TRBD1 (6 bases). Germline CDR1 reads SGHAT; CDR2 reads FQNNGV. V gave up 8 bases and J gave up 0 bases, with 14 bases separating them. This CDR3 comprises 14 residues. The CDR3 here is CASGTGTHSYEQYF. CDR3 sequence (DNA): TGTGCCAGCGGCACGGGGACACACTCCTACGAGCAGTACTTC.

The genes are TRBV27 and TRBJ2-2; a weak D match, TRBD2 (5 bases). CDR1 is MNHEY, CDR2 SMNVEV, per germline (reference sequence). Trimming cost V 5 bases and J 6 bases, with 16 bases left between them. This CDR3 is built from 15 residues. The CDR3 sequence: CASSPHTGNPGELFF. In DNA, the CDR3 is TGTGCCAGCAGTCCCCACACGGGAAACCCCGGGGAGCTGTTTTTT.

V gene TRBV28 combines with J gene TRBJ2-7; TRBD2 is a possible D gene (6 bases). Germline V gene lookup returns CDR1 MDHEN and CDR2 SYDVKM. Trimming took 6 bases from V and 0 from J, leaving 15 bases between them. The CDR3 is made up of 15 amino acids. CDR3 DNA sequence: TGTGCCAGCAGGCTGAGCGGGCCTAGCTCCTACGAGCAGTACTTC. Its protein product is CASRLSGPSSYEQYF.

Comments on this clone: The sample contains more than one DNA sequence encoding this CDR3. The chain carries TRBV9 and TRBJ2-7; 8 bases map to TRBD2. J lost 5 bases, V lost 0 bases, and 4 bases had no gene match. Germline CDR1 is SGDLS and CDR2 is YYNGEE. This CDR3 has 14 amino acids. CDR3 nucleotide sequence: TGTGCCAGCAGCGTAGCTACGGGAGGGGACGAGCAGTACTTC. Protein: CASSVATGGDEQYF. Based on the CDR3 plus reference TRBV9 and TRBJ2-7, the full variable domain is DSGVTQTPKHLITATGQRVTLRCSPRSGDLSVYWYQQSLDQGLQFLIQYYNGEERAKGNILERFSAQQFPDLHSELNLSSLELGDSALYFCASSVATGGDEQYFGPGTRLTVT.

V gene TRBV30 combines with J gene TRBJ1-3, with a weak D call TRBD1 (5 bases). The germline CDR1 and CDR2 sequences are GTSNPN and SVGIG (reference sequence). The CDR3 loop spans 15 amino acids. V gave up 1 base and J gave up 4 bases, with 14 bases separating them. CDR3 residues: CAWSDGSGPGNTIYF. For the CDR3, the DNA is TGTGCCTGGAGTGACGGCTCAGGGCCCGGAAACACCATATATTTT.

V is TRBV6-1 and J is TRBJ1-5, with D possibly matching TRBD1 (5 bases). Germline V gives CDR1 MNHNS, CDR2 SASEGT. The V and J ends lost 0 bases and 0 bases respectively, with 12 bases between them. This CDR3 is 17 amino acids long. This CDR3 reads CASSEAGGGHSNQPQHF. CDR3 nucleotides: TGTGCCAGCAGTGAAGCGGGGGGAGGCCATAGCAATCAGCCCCAGCATTTT.

V usage is TRBV5-1 and J usage is TRBJ1-1; a weak D match, TRBD1 (6 bases). The germline V gene encodes CDR1 SGHRS and CDR2 YFSETQ. The V end lost 4 bases, the J end lost 0 bases, and 16 bases lay between the germline ends. This CDR3 has 16 residues. CDR3: CASSPSTGSLNTEAFF. The CDR3 nucleotides are TGCGCCAGCAGCCCGTCGACAGGAAGCTTGAACACTGAAGCTTTCTTT.

The chain carries TRBV28 and TRBJ1-2; 8 bases are a match to TRBD1. With V trimmed by 9 bases and J by 2 bases, 8 bases remained unmatched. Germline V gene sequence: CDR1 MDHEN, CDR2 SYDVKM. This CDR3 spans 14 amino acids. In DNA, the CDR3 is TGTGCCAGTGGACCACAGGGGGTAAACTATGGCTACACCTTC. Translation gives CASGPQGVNYGYTF.

V is TRBV3-1 (or the pseudogene TRBV3-2) and J is TRBJ1-6, with no clear D. The V gene's germline CDR1 is LGHDT and CDR2 YNNKEL (reference sequence). V was shortened by 2 bases and J by 12 bases, with 8 bases between the two germline ends. The length of the CDR3 is 12 residues. CDR3 region: CASSQRELPLHF. CDR3 DNA: TGTGCCAGCAGCCAAAGGGAGCTACCCCTCCACTTT.

The J gene is TRBJ2-1, the V gene TRBV9; 10 bases match TRBD2. Germline V gives CDR1 SGDLS, CDR2 YYNGEE. The V segment lost 7 bases and the J segment 0 bases; nucleotides outside the gene matches: 1. The CDR3 is 14 residues long. In DNA form, the CDR3 reads TGTGCCAGCCAGCGGGAGGGCTCCTACAATGAGCAGTTCTTC. It specifies CASQREGSYNEQFF.

The chain links TRBV6-4 to TRBJ2-2; 8 positions match TRBD2. Germline V gene sequence: CDR1 MRHNA, CDR2 SNTAGT. J lost 5 bases, V lost 5 bases, and 7 bases had no gene match. The CDR3 length is 15 residues. As DNA, the CDR3 is TGTGCCAGCAGTCAAACAGCGGGAGAGACCGGGGAGCTGTTTTTT. Translation: CASSQTAGETGELFF.

The chain couples TRBV28 to TRBJ1-3; no definite D call. This CDR3 is 13 amino acids long. The germline V and J ends were trimmed by 6 bases and 4 bases, with 10 bases remaining between them. Germline V gene data show CDR1 as MDHEN and CDR2 as SYDVKM. The CDR3 loop reads CASSRGVGNTIYF. In nucleotides, the CDR3 is TGTGCCAGCAGCCGCGGGGTCGGAAACACCATATATTTT.

This rearrangement joins TRBV24-1 to TRBJ2-7; 7 nucleotides line up with TRBD2. Germline CDR1 KGHDR, CDR2 SFDVKD. V lost 3 bases and J lost 4; bases outside the gene matches: 5. The CDR3 totals 14 residues. The CDR3 nucleotides are TGTGCCACCAGTGATGGCGGGAGTAGGTACGAGCAGTACTTC. It specifies CATSDGGSRYEQYF.

CDR3 amino acids: CAWSRSGVNSPLHF. In nucleotides, the CDR3 is TGTGCCTGGAGTAGGTCAGGGGTTAATTCACCCCTCCACTTT. The chain carries TRBV30 and TRBJ1-6; possibly TRBD1 for D (6 bases). CDR3 size: 14 residues. V shed 2 bases and J shed 6 bases, with 11 bases lying between them. CDR1 is GTSNPN, CDR2 SVGIG, per germline (reference sequence).

This chain joins TRBV12-3 or TRBV12-4 and TRBJ2-7; D remains unclear. The CDR3 covers 11 residues. The V end was cut by 8 bases, the J end by 1 base, with 6 bases between. CDR3 loop: CASGQSYEQYF. CDR3 sequence (DNA): TGTGCCAGCGGGCAGTCCTACGAGCAGTACTTC.

The gene calls are TRBV2 and TRBJ1-1; 7 nucleotides agree with TRBD1. CDR3 size: 14 residues. V gave up 6 bases and J gave up 4 bases; unmatched junction bases: 8. Looked up from germline, CDR1 is SNHLY and CDR2 is FYNNEI. The CDR3: CASRGDRVGTEAFF. The CDR3 DNA is TGTGCCAGCAGGGGAGACAGGGTGGGCACTGAAGCTTTCTTT. The full variable domain, rest sourced from reference TRBV2 and TRBJ1-1, is EPEVTQTPSHQVTQMGQEVILRCVPISNHLYFYWYRQILGQKVEFLVSFYNNEISEKSEIFDDQFSVERPDGSNFTLKIRSTKLEDSAMYFCASRGDRVGTEAFFGQGTRLTVV.

The V and J genes are TRBV7-2 and TRBJ2-2, with 7 bases identical to TRBD2. This CDR3 contains 15 residues. V was pared by 2 bases and J by 1 base, with 1 base of the junction left unmatched. The germline V gene encodes CDR1 SGHTA and CDR2 FQGNSA. The CDR3 DNA is TGTGCCAGCAGCTTATCTAGCGGGAACACCGGGGAGCTGTTTTTT. This codes for CASSLSSGNTGELFF. The entire variable domain, with the rest obtained from reference TRBV7-2 and TRBJ2-2, is as follows: GAGVSQSPSNKVTEKGKDVELRCDPISGHTALYWYRQSLGQGLEFLIYFQGNSAPDKSGLPSDRFSAERTGGSVSTLTIQRTQQEDSAVYLCASSLSSGNTGELFFGEGSRLTVL.

The rearrangement uses TRBV4-3 and TRBJ1-6, with D unclear. The germline CDR1 and CDR2 sequences are LGHNA and YSLEER. This CDR3 is built from 15 residues. V was shortened by 8 bases and J by 3 bases, with 14 bases between the two germline ends. The CDR3: CASDGHSSYNSPLHF. CDR3 nucleotides: TGCGCCAGCGACGGCCATAGCAGCTATAATTCACCCCTCCACTTT.

The chain couples TRBV5-6 to TRBJ1-1, with 10 bases identical to TRBD1. Germline CDR1 is SGHDT and CDR2 is YYEEEE. With 3 bases clipped from V and 3 bases from J, the junction kept 11 bases outside the gene matches. The CDR3 contains 17 residues. In nucleotides, the CDR3 is TGTGCCAGCAGCTCAAGCCGGGACAGGGGCACGGACACTGAAGCTTTCTTT. It translates to CASSSSRDRGTDTEAFF.